The clone carrying this TCR beta chain came up a few times. Germline V gene lookup returns CDR1 LGHDT and CDR2 YNNKEL (reference sequence). The CDR3 sequence is 13 residues long. Primed by a sample-barcoded 5' primer and a J-beta primer mix, a second PCR proceeded for 7 to 11 cycles. In TCRdb, the 5' RACE reads were re-called with MiXCR into one record per CDR3 protein. The sample lists approximately 580,000 distinct CDR3 sequences; less than 25% were seen once. This entry is derived from a study of blood T cells in healthy people across ages. Donors ranged from about 6 to 95 years old and were healthy Caucasians in Russia. Each of the donors had 9 to 10 milliliters of peripheral blood drawn into EDTA-treated Vacutainer tubes. These data were likewise used in another study, on T cells of mothers and their children.

The J gene is TRBJ2-5, the V gene TRBV3-1; D is ambiguous. The DNA end lines up better with TRBJ2-1; the J call may be wrong. The source of this sequence is a boy between 10 and 17 years old in good health. The sample consisted of blood. The CDR3 DNA reads TGTGCCAGCAGCCAAGACCCTACCAATGAGCAGTTCTTC. This codes for CASSQDPTNEQFF.